This TCR beta chain was captured by sequencing in a study of cytomegalovirus exposure and HLA in healthy donors. Findings of the study overall: The study recorded some 160 TCR beta chains that were cytomegalovirus-associated.

The PCR employed 60 Vbeta primers together with 13 Jbeta primers. TCRdb's table, derived via immunoSEQ multiplex PCR, lists solely in-frame clones and lacks some. This sample carries over 120,000 clones, 75% to 80% of them seen once, and the ten largest clones take roughly 2.4%. CDR1 and CDR2 (germline): LGHNA, YSLEER. The CDR3 extends over 14 amino acids. With 0 bases removed from V and 4 bases from J, the gap between germline ends came to 7 bases. As concerns this clone: Its matching antigen is unknown.

This TCR was recovered from a woman aged 18-29 years in good health and CMV-seropositive. What was sequenced was PBMCs. This chain links TRBV4-3 with TRBJ2-1, with D perhaps TRBD1 (5 bases). CDR3 sequence (DNA): TGCGCCAGCAGCCAAGATAGGGGTTACAATGAGCAGTTCTTC. It translates to CASSQDRGYNEQFF.